This TCR beta chain was profiled in a study of T cell changes during pregnancy in multiple sclerosis. Generated by immunoSEQ multiplex PCR, the TCRdb table keeps only in-frame clones and is missing some. The sample contains 65,000 to 85,000 clones, about 90% of which appear only once. The V gene end was trimmed by 1 base and the J gene end by 2 bases; junction bases not matched to a gene: 5. The CDR3 covers 16 residues. Looked up from germline, CDR1 is MNHEY and CDR2 is SMNVEV (reference sequence). The receptor comes from a female donor with multiple sclerosis, enrolled in a pregnancy study. V usage is TRBV27 and J usage is TRBJ2-7; TRBD1 matches 10 bases. The sample in question was CD4+ T cells from peripheral blood mononuclear cells, obtained after pregnancy. The CDR3 here is CASSLLGDRGTYEQYF. The CDR3 DNA follows: TGTGCCAGCAGTTTATTGGGGGACAGGGGTACCTACGAGCAGTACTTC.